These 28 T cell receptor beta chains were all obtained from the same sample, sequenced in a study of cytomegalovirus exposure and HLA in healthy donors (dated by TCRdb to about 2017). Library generation was performed with the immunoSEQ multiplex PCR assay. For the multiplex PCR, a mixture combining 60 forward primers for TCR Vbeta segments and 13 reverse primers for TCR Jbeta segments was used. The clones in this table, taken by TCRdb from immuneACCESS, are in-frame only. Not every clone is retained; where verified, under half of the shortfall comes from an unresolved V gene, and the cause of the rest is unknown. The sample yields 110,000 or so clones; roughly three quarters were counted once. The ten biggest clones cover about 16% of the sample. Sequenced sample: PBMCs. These receptors were obtained from a man aged 50 or older in good health and CMV-seropositive.

The chain has TRBV5-1 and TRBJ1-2; 8 bases map to TRBD1. The V gene's germline CDR1 is SGHRS and CDR2 YFSETQ. CDR3 length: 16 amino acids. V gave up 2 bases and J gave up 6 bases; unmatched junction bases: 12. This CDR3 is CASSFRLGQGTDGYTF. The CDR3 DNA follows: TGCGCCAGCAGCTTTCGCCTCGGACAGGGAACAGATGGCTACACCTTC.

V is TRBV7-9 and J is TRBJ2-5; TRBD1 matches at 7 bases. The CDR3 is 13 residues long. Germline V gene sequence: CDR1 SEHNR, CDR2 FQNEAQ (reference sequence). Trimming removed 5 bases from V and 10 bases from J; junction bases left unmatched: 10. Here the CDR3 reads CASSITGEFRQYF. The CDR3 region has the DNA TGTGCCAGCAGCATAACAGGGGAGTTTCGCCAGTACTTC.

This chain connects TRBV5-1 to TRBJ1-4; 11 bases align to TRBD1. CDR1 is SGHRS, CDR2 YFSETQ, per germline. With 4 bases clipped from V and 6 bases from J, the junction kept 5 bases outside the gene matches. The CDR3 consists of 15 residues. The CDR3 region has the DNA TGCGCCAGCAGCGGGACAGGGGGGGGGTATGAAAAACTGTTTTTT. It specifies CASSGTGGGYEKLFF.

The chain couples TRBV28 to TRBJ1-1; TRBD1 aligns across 8 bases. With 2 bases clipped from V and 2 bases from J, the junction kept 4 bases outside the gene matches. The CDR3 sequence is 15 residues long. From germline, CDR1 is MDHEN and CDR2 SYDVKM. This chain's CDR3 is CASSLRDRLNTEAFF. The CDR3 nucleotides read TGTGCCAGCAGTTTACGGGACAGGTTAAACACTGAAGCTTTCTTT.

The gene calls are TRBV2 and TRBJ1-4; D is ambiguous. The CDR3 runs 13 residues. Germline CDR1 reads SNHLY; CDR2 reads FYNNEI. V lost 6 bases and J lost 0, with 5 bases in between. Here the CDR3 DNA reads TGTGCCAGCAGGGGAGCAACTAATGAAAAACTGTTTTTT. It is translated as CASRGATNEKLFF.

The chain employs TRBV10-3 and TRBJ1-4; D may be TRBD1 (6 bases). The V and J ends lost 3 bases and 3 bases respectively, with 8 bases between them. The CDR3 is 14 residues long. CDR1 and CDR2 (germline): ENHRY, SYGVKD. The CDR3 is CAISEGGSNEKLFF. Written as DNA, the CDR3 is TGTGCCATCAGTGAAGGGGGTTCTAATGAAAAACTGTTTTTT.

This chain joins TRBV7-2 and TRBJ2-1, with D perhaps matching TRBD2 (6 bases). Germline V gene lookup returns CDR1 SGHTA and CDR2 FQGNSA. This CDR3 comprises 15 residues. V was trimmed by 5 bases and J by 10 bases, leaving 21 bases between them. CDR3 DNA: TGTGCCAGCAGCCTAGGAGGACTAACCCTAGAAGAGCAGTTCTTC. It translates to CASSLGGLTLEEQFF.

V and J are TRBV7-6 and TRBJ1-1; possibly TRBD1 for D (5 bases). The CDR3 length is 15 residues. The V end was cut by 5 bases, the J end by 1 base, with 14 bases between. CDR1 and CDR2 (germline): SGHVS, FNYEAQ. The CDR3 sequence: CASSEQVGGNTEAFF. CDR3 DNA: TGTGCCAGCAGCGAACAGGTGGGGGGGAACACTGAAGCTTTCTTT.

The chain combines TRBV28 with TRBJ1-5; TRBD1 matches 7 bases. The V gene end was trimmed by 3 bases and the J gene end by 4 bases; junction bases not matched to a gene: 9. The CDR3 consists of 16 residues. CDR1 and CDR2 from the germline V gene are MDHEN and SYDVKM. The CDR3 sequence: CASSFRGRGRNQPQHF. CDR3 coding DNA: TGTGCCAGCAGTTTTAGGGGCAGGGGGAGAAATCAGCCCCAGCATTTT. The whole variable domain, filled in from reference TRBV28 and TRBJ1-5, reads DVKVTQSSRYLVKRTGEKVFLECVQDMDHENMFWYRQDPGLGLRLIYFSYDVKMKEKGDIPEGYSVSREKKERFSLILESASTNQTSMYLCASSFRGRGRNQPQHFGDGTRLSIL.

This chain connects TRBV5-1 to TRBJ1-3, with 7 nucleotides matching TRBD1. The germline gives CDR1 SGHRS, CDR2 YFSETQ. V dropped 0 bases and J dropped 2; count of bases not matched to a gene: 2. The CDR3 totals 15 residues. DNA for the CDR3: TGCGCCAGCAGCTTGGCCACAGGGGCTGGAAACACCATATATTTT. It encodes CASSLATGAGNTIYF.

Turning to this clone: Because it lacks the conserved phenylalanine or tryptophan at the end, this CDR3 is likely a read error. This rearrangement joins TRBV5-6 to TRBJ1-2; possible D gene TRBD1, 5 bases. V was trimmed by 3 bases and J by 6 bases, leaving 15 bases between them. CDR1 and CDR2 from the germline V gene are SGHDT and YYEEEE. CDR3 length: 14 amino acids. CDR3 DNA sequence: TGTGCCAGCAGCTCGCAGGGCAGAGCCCATGGCTACACCTCC. Amino acids: CASSSQGRAHGYTS.

V gene TRBV11-2 combines with J gene TRBJ1-1, with 10 bases that match TRBD1. The CDR3 has 14 residues. Germline loops: CDR1 SGHAT, CDR2 FQNNGV. Trimming at V came to 2 bases and at J to 4 bases, leaving 1 base not matched to a gene. The CDR3 loop is CASSLRQGATEAFF. Written as DNA, the CDR3 is TGTGCCAGCAGCTTAAGACAGGGGGCCACTGAAGCTTTCTTT.

The rearrangement joins TRBV5-1 to TRBJ2-3, with TRBD2 as a possible D gene (6 bases). The CDR3 has 15 amino acids. V dropped 5 bases and J dropped 2 bases, with 15 bases sitting between them. Looked up from germline, CDR1 is SGHRS and CDR2 is YFSETQ. Here the CDR3 DNA reads TGCGCCAGCAGGATGGGCGGGACCTTCACAGATACGCAGTATTTT. Its protein product is CASRMGGTFTDTQYF.

The chain employs TRBV5-6 and TRBJ2-7, with 11 positions matching TRBD2. Germline CDR1 SGHDT, CDR2 YYEEEE. There are 18 residues in the CDR3. V dropped 6 bases and J dropped 2; count of bases not matched to a gene: 16. This CDR3 is CASISQGVFSGRAYEQYF. CDR3 coding DNA: TGTGCCAGCATCTCGCAAGGGGTGTTTAGCGGGAGGGCCTACGAGCAGTACTTC.

The genes are TRBV27 and TRBJ2-5, with TRBD1 as a possible D gene (6 bases). Trimming removed 3 bases at V and 2 bases at J, with 13 bases between. This CDR3 is 15 amino acids long. Germline V gene data show CDR1 as MNHEY and CDR2 as SMNVEV (reference sequence). In nucleotides, the CDR3 is TGTGCCAGCAGTTTGCTCGGTAGGGGGCAAGAGACCCAGTACTTC. Translation gives CASSLLGRGQETQYF.

The rearrangement joins TRBV11-2 to TRBJ2-5; D unclear. CDR1 and CDR2 (germline): SGHAT, FQNNGV. This CDR3 has 14 residues. Trimming stripped 1 base from V and 4 bases from J, with 10 bases between. The CDR3 bases are TGTGCCAGCAGCTTAGGTCTACAGAGAGAGACCCAGTACTTC. Its translation: CASSLGLQRETQYF.

V gene TRBV10-3 combines with J gene TRBJ1-5; TRBD1 agrees at 9 bases. This CDR3 is 15 amino acids long. Germline loops: CDR1 ENHRY, CDR2 SYGVKD. V lost 5 bases and J lost 1; bases outside the gene matches: 3. The DNA of the CDR3 is TGTGCCATCAGTACGGGACAGGGAAGCAATCAGCCCCAGCATTTT. Its translation is CAISTGQGSNQPQHF.

In nucleotides, the CDR3 is TGCGCCAGCAGCTTGCGAGGACAGGGGCTAGACACCATATATTTT. Its protein is CASSLRGQGLDTIYF. The chain uses TRBV5-1 and TRBJ1-3; TRBD1 agrees at 9 bases. Germline loops: CDR1 SGHRS, CDR2 YFSETQ. The CDR3 extends over 15 amino acids. Trimming cost V 1 base and J 8 bases; bases outside gene matches: 7.

This clone was picked up many times. The V call is TRBV4-1, the J call TRBJ2-2; 7 positions match TRBD1. From germline, CDR1 is MGHRA and CDR2 YSYEKL. The CDR3 contains 12 residues. J gave up 13 bases and V 1 base, and 3 bases lay outside the gene matches. Written as DNA, the CDR3 is TGCGCCAGCAGCCAAGGACACAGGGGGCTGTTTTTT. Protein sequence: CASSQGHRGLFF.

The V call is TRBV18, the J call TRBJ2-3; 10 bases agree with TRBD2. With 3 bases clipped from V and 0 bases from J, the junction kept 12 bases outside the gene matches. This CDR3 spans 19 amino acids. Per the germline V gene, CDR1 is KGHSH and CDR2 is LQKENI. CDR3 nucleotides: TGTGCCAGCTCACCGATGGCTAGCGGGGGCCATAGTAGCACAGATACGCAGTATTTT. This translates into CASSPMASGGHSSTDTQYF.

The chain joins TRBV10-3 to TRBJ1-1; a weak D match, TRBD1 (5 bases). This CDR3 is 13 amino acids long. V was trimmed by 6 bases and J by 0 bases, leaving 8 bases between them. Germline lookup yields CDR1 ENHRY and CDR2 SYGVKD. The CDR3 region is CAIRGALNTEAFF. CDR3 nucleotides: TGTGCCATCAGAGGGGCCTTGAACACTGAAGCTTTCTTT.

This chain uses TRBV15 with TRBJ1-2, with 7 bases identical to TRBD1. V dropped 0 bases and J dropped 7; count of bases not matched to a gene: 2. Germline assignment: CDR1 LNHNV and CDR2 YYDKDF (reference sequence). The CDR3 covers 13 residues. DNA for the CDR3: TGTGCCACCAGCAGAGATCGACAGGGTGGCTACACCTTC. It is translated as CATSRDRQGGYTF.

This clone was detected only a few times. This chain uses TRBV5-1 with TRBJ1-3, with a tentative D call TRBD1 (6 bases). From germline, CDR1 is SGHRS and CDR2 YFSETQ. The CDR3 contains 16 residues. Between the trimmed V and J ends, which lost 0 bases and 4 bases, there was a span of 14 bases. The CDR3 protein is CASSLGQGTLGNTIYF. CDR3 in DNA: TGCGCCAGCAGCTTGGGGCAGGGGACGCTGGGAAACACCATATATTTT.

The CDR3 sequence is CASNYRDRGRYEQFF. The CDR3 region has the DNA TGTGCCAGCAACTACCGGGACAGGGGGCGATATGAGCAGTTCTTC. This chain uses TRBV6-1 with TRBJ2-1, with TRBD1 matching over 12 bases. The CDR3 is 15 amino acids. CDR1 MNHNS and CDR2 SASEGT come from the germline V gene. V was clipped by 7 bases and J by 8 bases; unmatched bases: 9.

The CDR3 is CASSLLRNSPLHF. CDR3 DNA sequence: TGTGCCAGCAGTCTCCTCCGGAATTCACCCCTCCACTTT. The chain combines TRBV27 with TRBJ1-6; D gene uncertain. The CDR3 has 13 amino acids. V was trimmed by 5 bases and J by 7 bases, leaving 9 bases between them. The germline CDR1 and CDR2 sequences are MNHEY and SMNVEV (reference sequence).

CDR3: CASTGLAGGPVDTQYF. The CDR3 DNA sequence: TGCGCCAGCACTGGGCTAGCGGGAGGGCCTGTAGATACGCAGTATTTT. This chain uses TRBV10-2 with TRBJ2-3; 12 bases map to TRBD2. J was trimmed by 5 bases and V by 7 bases; bases with no gene match: 10. The germline V gene has CDR1 WSHSY and CDR2 SAAADI. The CDR3 covers 16 residues.

V is TRBV4-1 and J is TRBJ1-1; D is uncertain. Per germline, CDR1 MGHRA and CDR2 YSYEKL. The CDR3 runs to 14 residues. The ends were cut back, 0 bases at V and 1 base at J, with 6 bases in the middle. CDR3 nucleotide sequence: TGCGCCAGCAGCCAAGACCCCGGGAACACTGAAGCTTTCTTT. This gives the protein CASSQDPGNTEAFF.

V gene TRBV5-8 combines with J gene TRBJ2-1, with a tentative D call TRBD2 (5 bases). CDR3 size: 17 residues. The germline gives CDR1 SGHTS, CDR2 YDEGEE. Trimming pared 0 bases from V and 1 base from J, leaving 14 bases between. This CDR3 is CASSLVTGSYSYNEQFF. CDR3 nucleotide sequence: TGTGCCAGCAGCTTGGTCACGGGGTCCTATTCCTACAATGAGCAGTTCTTC.